One and the same sample provided the 2 T cell receptor beta chains below, sequenced in a study of metastatic and nonmetastatic thyroid tumors. TCRdb redid the clone calls on the PCR reads using MiXCR. Of around 15,000 clones in the sample, about 23% were seen once. Prior to thyroid surgery, none of the patients had received any treatment. The sample was tumor tissue. These receptors all stem from a female donor with papillary thyroid cancer or a benign thyroid nodule (not recorded which). Some clones in this sample may be carry-over from other donors' samples.

The V call is TRBV20-1, the J call TRBJ1-2; 7 bases fit TRBD1. Germline loops: CDR1 DFQATT, CDR2 SNEGSKA (reference sequence). V gave up 6 bases and J gave up 1 base; unmatched junction bases: 2. This CDR3 has 12 amino acids. DNA for the CDR3: TGCAGTGCAGGACAGGTTAACTATGGCTACACCTTC. Encoded protein: CSAGQVNYGYTF.

This clone was counted only a few times. This chain connects TRBV28 to TRBJ2-7; D not certain. V shed 7 bases and J shed 1 base, with 11 bases lying between them. The CDR3 runs 13 residues. Germline V gene sequence: CDR1 MDHEN, CDR2 SYDVKM. The DNA of the CDR3 is TGTGCCAGCACCAAACAAGATTCCTACGAGCAGTACTTC. Translating it yields CASTKQDSYEQYF.